This TCR beta chain is drawn from a study of cytomegalovirus exposure and HLA in healthy donors. The study's findings and limits: The investigators catalogued 150 to 200 TCR beta chains as cytomegalovirus-associated. Most TCR sequences showed up rarely, but some public TCRs showed up in many donors. Using the classifier, cytomegalovirus status was reportedly diagnosed with high specificity and sensitivity.

The CDR3 loop spans 15 amino acids. Germline trimming cut 0 bases from V and 7 bases from J; bases unmatched to any gene: 6. Germline-derived CDR1 and CDR2 are MNHNS and SASEGT. Remarks on this clone: Antigen specificity is unknown.

This table comes from immunoSEQ multiplex PCR, and its TCRdb copy is limited to in-frame clones, with some not included. Of over 100,000 clones listed, about nine tenths are singletons. The sequence was collected from a man aged 25-45 years in good health and CMV-seronegative. The V call is TRBV6-1, the J call TRBJ2-5; TRBD1 matches at 9 bases. The sequenced sample was PBMCs. CDR3 sequence (DNA): TGTGCCAGCAGTGAAGCGGGACAGGGTAGGGTGACCCAGTACTTC. Encoded protein: CASSEAGQGRVTQYF.